Below, 25 T cell receptor beta chains from the same sample are listed, as sequenced in a study of OX40 agonist ivuxolimab in advanced cancers. The protocol was immunoSEQ multiplex PCR, while the TCRdb copy is restricted to in-frame clones and leaves out a portion. The sample lists roughly 100,000 clones, about 80% occurring once. Here the sequenced sample was CD4+ or CD8+ T cells sorted from blood, taken in a trial of the OX40 agonist ivuxolimab. The receptors stem from an adult with an advanced solid tumor such as melanoma, head and neck, liver or kidney cancer.

The genes are TRBV6-5 and TRBJ2-7; TRBD2 might be the D (7 bases). The germline V gene has CDR1 MNHEY and CDR2 SVGAGI. The CDR3 has 12 amino acids. Between the trimmed V and J ends, which lost 5 bases and 6 bases, there was a span of 11 bases. CDR3 sequence (DNA): TGTGCCAGCAGTCGGGGGGCCATCGAGCAGTACTTC. As protein: CASSRGAIEQYF.

The chain combines TRBV28 with TRBJ2-7, with no clear D. Trimming stripped 6 bases from V and 4 bases from J, with 19 bases between. From germline, CDR1 is MDHEN and CDR2 SYDVKM. The CDR3 is 15 residues long. The CDR3 DNA reads as TGTGCCAGCAGGTCGCCGGCTAGAATTATGTACGAGCAGTACTTC. Translated, it gives CASRSPARIMYEQYF.

The chain combines TRBV28 with TRBJ2-7, with 7 bases matching TRBD1. J was trimmed by 2 bases and V by 4 bases; bases with no gene match: 14. CDR3 size: 17 residues. Germline V gives CDR1 MDHEN, CDR2 SYDVKM. CDR3 loop: CASSSQSRQGSPYEQYF. CDR3 nucleotide sequence: TGTGCCAGCAGTTCCCAATCTCGACAGGGAAGTCCCTACGAGCAGTACTTC.

This clone occurred a few times. The chain uses TRBV14 and TRBJ1-1; D not certain. Per germline, CDR1 SGHDN and CDR2 FVKESK. This CDR3 comprises 14 residues. Trimming removed 2 bases from V and 1 base from J, with 8 bases in between. The CDR3 here is CASSQYRGNTEAFF. In nucleotides, the CDR3 is TGTGCCAGCAGCCAATACCGGGGGAACACTGAAGCTTTCTTT.

This sequence joins TRBV5-1 and TRBJ2-5; 7 bases are shared with TRBD1. V was pared by 0 bases and J by 4 bases, with 3 bases of the junction left unmatched. The CDR3 has 14 amino acids. Germline CDR1 SGHRS, CDR2 YFSETQ. CDR3 sequence (DNA): TGCGCCAGCAGCTTGGAGGGGGCGGGAGAGACCCAGTACTTC. It specifies CASSLEGAGETQYF.

V and J are TRBV7-8 and TRBJ2-5, with unresolved D. Trimming left V 10 bases short and J 3 bases short, with 9 bases between. Germline V gene data show CDR1 as SGHVS and CDR2 as FQNEAQ. The CDR3 contains 11 residues. The CDR3 sequence is CATVSKETQYF. The CDR3 nucleotides read TGTGCCACCGTCTCTAAAGAGACCCAGTACTTC.

V usage is TRBV7-3 and J usage is TRBJ2-1; a possible D gene is TRBD2 (5 bases). The CDR3 sequence is 15 residues long. The V end lost 5 bases, the J end lost 4 bases, and 15 bases lay between the germline ends. The germline V gene encodes CDR1 SGHTA and CDR2 FQGTGA. CDR3: CASSESGSAYNEQFF. The CDR3 DNA is TGTGCCAGCAGCGAGAGTGGTAGCGCATACAATGAGCAGTTCTTC.

This sequence joins TRBV18 and TRBJ2-7; 7 bases map to TRBD2. The CDR3 is 17 amino acids. The germline gives CDR1 KGHSH, CDR2 LQKENI. After removal of 2 bases from V and 0 bases from J, the junction contained 10 bases not matched to a gene. The chain's CDR3 is CASSPSSGGSSSYEQYF. CDR3 nucleotide sequence: TGTGCCAGCTCACCATCGTCGGGGGGATCCAGCTCCTACGAGCAGTACTTC.

The chain joins TRBV6-6 to TRBJ1-5, with 9 bases matching TRBD1. CDR1 MNHNY and CDR2 SVGAGI come from the germline V gene (reference sequence). The CDR3 has 15 residues. V was clipped by 5 bases and J by 5 bases; unmatched bases: 7. CDR3 sequence reads: CASSKGQGGHQPQHF. CDR3 sequence (DNA): TGTGCCAGCAGTAAGGGACAGGGCGGCCATCAGCCCCAGCATTTT.

This clone was seen a few times. The gene calls are TRBV28 and TRBJ2-7; a possible D gene is TRBD1 (6 bases). V lost 4 bases and J 0 bases, leaving 22 bases between the germline ends. CDR3 size: 18 residues. Germline loops: CDR1 MDHEN, CDR2 SYDVKM. The CDR3 nucleotides are TGTGCCAGCAGTTCCATAACTCCGGGAACAGGGATCTCCTACGAGCAGTACTTC. This sequence encodes CASSSITPGTGISYEQYF.

The rearrangement joins TRBV27 to TRBJ1-3; no firm D call. The CDR3 has 15 amino acids. V was trimmed by 5 bases and J by 0 bases, leaving 11 bases between them. The germline CDR1 and CDR2 sequences are MNHEY and SMNVEV (reference sequence). The CDR3 spells CASSPRAYSGNTIYF. The CDR3 bases are TGTGCCAGCAGTCCCCGGGCCTACTCTGGAAACACCATATATTTT.

The gene calls are TRBV4-1 and TRBJ2-1, with D perhaps matching TRBD1 or TRBD2 (5 bases each). This CDR3 spans 17 amino acids. Trimming removed 1 base at V and 12 bases at J, with 25 bases between. Germline V lookup: CDR1 MGHRA, CDR2 YSYEKL. The DNA of the CDR3 is TGCGCCAGCAGCCAAGGCCGAATAGGGACCCCTTCGGATGGGCAGTTCTTC. This codes for CASSQGRIGTPSDGQFF.

The V and J genes are TRBV5-1 and TRBJ1-1, with TRBD1 matching over 7 bases. CDR1 SGHRS and CDR2 YFSETQ come from the germline V gene. CDR3 length: 15 amino acids. V gave up 2 bases and J gave up 6 bases; unmatched junction bases: 10. The CDR3 protein is CASSFSTGAMAEAFF. CDR3 in DNA: TGCGCCAGCAGCTTCTCCACAGGGGCAATGGCTGAAGCTTTCTTT.

The V and J genes are TRBV6-6 and TRBJ2-5; D could derive from TRBD1 or TRBD2 (7 bases each). Trimming took 6 bases from V and 5 from J, leaving 13 bases between them. This CDR3 has 13 amino acids. The germline V gene has CDR1 MNHNY and CDR2 SVGAGI (reference sequence). Here the CDR3 reads CASRSQGGETQYF. For the CDR3, the DNA is TGTGCCAGCAGATCGCAGGGGGGGGAGACCCAGTACTTC.

This clone appeared a few times. This chain uses TRBV6-5 with TRBJ1-6; weak D call: TRBD1 (5 bases). V was clipped by 2 bases and J by 6 bases, with 11 bases between them. There are 15 residues in the CDR3. Germline V CDR1 and CDR2: MNHEY, SVGAGI. The CDR3 DNA is TGTGCCAGCAGTTACAAGGCAGGGCTTAATTCACCCCTCCACTTT. Translated, it gives CASSYKAGLNSPLHF.

The V call is TRBV4-1, the J call TRBJ1-3; no firm D call. The CDR3 covers 17 residues. The germline V gene encodes CDR1 MGHRA and CDR2 YSYEKL. Trimming took 2 bases from V and 0 from J, leaving 14 bases between them. The CDR3 protein is CASSQYGGESSGNTIYF. CDR3 sequence (DNA): TGCGCCAGCAGCCAATACGGTGGTGAGAGCTCTGGAAACACCATATATTTT.

The V and J genes are TRBV19 and TRBJ2-5; perhaps TRBD1 as D (5 bases). Trimming pared 1 base from V and 5 bases from J, leaving 11 bases between. The germline CDR1 and CDR2 sequences are LNHDA and SQIVND (reference sequence). There are 14 residues in the CDR3. The CDR3 DNA follows: TGTGCCAGTAGTATAGGGGCAGGGATTGAGACCCAGTACTTC. Translated, it gives CASSIGAGIETQYF.

This clone was seen ten or more times. The rearrangement links TRBV4-2 to TRBJ2-1; the D is unclear. This CDR3 is 15 amino acids long. V lost 0 bases to trimming and J lost 4 bases, with 10 bases between them. The germline V gene has CDR1 LGHNA and CDR2 YNFKEQ. The CDR3 loop is CASSQDGQEYNEQFF. The CDR3 nucleotides read TGTGCCAGCAGCCAAGATGGGCAGGAGTACAATGAGCAGTTCTTC.

The chain's CDR3 is CASSLADRPGNEQYF. As DNA, the CDR3 is TGCGCCAGCAGCTTGGCGGACAGGCCCGGAAACGAGCAGTACTTC. The rearrangement joins TRBV5-1 to TRBJ2-7; 7 nucleotides line up with TRBD1. The germline V gene encodes CDR1 SGHRS and CDR2 YFSETQ. V gave up 0 bases and J gave up 5 bases; unmatched junction bases: 8. The CDR3 has 15 residues.

This chain connects TRBV29-1 to TRBJ1-2, with 9 positions matching TRBD1. V shed 6 bases, J shed 8 bases, and the junction held 7 bases outside the gene matches. The CDR3 runs to 12 residues. Germline values: CDR1 SQVTM, CDR2 ANQGSEA. Here the CDR3 DNA reads TGCAGCGTGCCGGGACAGGGAGGCGGCTACACCTTC. As protein: CSVPGQGGGYTF.

V is TRBV7-2 and J is TRBJ2-1; no clear D. Germline loops: CDR1 SGHTA, CDR2 FQGNSA. CDR3 length equals 14 residues. V lost 0 bases, J lost 3 bases, and 6 bases lay in between. In nucleotides, the CDR3 is TGTGCCAGCAGCTTAGCTGGGGACTACAATGAGCAGTTCTTC. Protein product: CASSLAGDYNEQFF.

This sequence joins TRBV27 and TRBJ2-7; TRBD1 matches 9 bases. The CDR3 sequence is 15 residues long. CDR1 and CDR2 (germline): MNHEY, SMNVEV (reference sequence). Losses at the gene ends were 3 bases for V and 2 bases for J; bases not matched to a gene: 5. The CDR3 DNA follows: TGTGCCAGCAGTTTTCTTGGGACAGGGACCTACGAGCAGTACTTC. This codes for CASSFLGTGTYEQYF.

The CDR3 bases are TGTGCCAGCAGTGAATTTAAGGAATCCAGGGGCGAGCAGTACTTC. Translated: CASSEFKESRGEQYF. This chain uses TRBV25-1 with TRBJ2-7; tentative D call: TRBD1 (6 bases). V was shortened by 1 base and J by 6 bases, with 16 bases between the two germline ends. The CDR3 covers 15 residues. Germline V gene sequence: CDR1 MGHDK, CDR2 SYGVNS.

This chain links TRBV19 with TRBJ2-6, with D hard to call. CDR1 is LNHDA and CDR2 is SQIVND in the germline V gene (reference sequence). The length of the CDR3 is 13 residues. V was clipped by 7 bases and J by 5 bases, with 9 bases between them. CDR3 amino acids: CASTKDRANVLTF. CDR3 in DNA: TGTGCCAGTACTAAAGACAGGGCCAACGTCCTGACTTTC.

The J gene is TRBJ1-5, the V gene TRBV12-5; 8 bases line up with TRBD1. The CDR3 runs to 15 residues. J was trimmed by 7 bases and V by 4 bases; bases with no gene match: 9. The germline V gene has CDR1 LGHNT and CDR2 FRNRAP. CDR3 region: CASGSQGGLGQPQHF. The CDR3 bases are TGTGCTAGTGGTTCACAGGGGGGATTAGGACAGCCCCAGCATTTT.